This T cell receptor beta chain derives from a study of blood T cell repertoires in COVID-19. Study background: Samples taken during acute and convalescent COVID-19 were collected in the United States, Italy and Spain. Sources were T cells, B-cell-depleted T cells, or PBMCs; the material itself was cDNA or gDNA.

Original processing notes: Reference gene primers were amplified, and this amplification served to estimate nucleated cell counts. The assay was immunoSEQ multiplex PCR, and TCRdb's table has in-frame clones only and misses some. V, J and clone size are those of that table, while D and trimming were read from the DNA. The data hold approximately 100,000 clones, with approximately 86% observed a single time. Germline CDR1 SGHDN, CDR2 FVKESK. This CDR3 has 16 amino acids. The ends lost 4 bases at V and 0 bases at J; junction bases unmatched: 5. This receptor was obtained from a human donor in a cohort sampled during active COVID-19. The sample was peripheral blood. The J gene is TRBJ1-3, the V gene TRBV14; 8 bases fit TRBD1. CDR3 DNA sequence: TGTGCCAGCAGCCTCGGGACAGGTTTCTCTGGAAACACCATATATTTT. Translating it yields CASSLGTGFSGNTIYF. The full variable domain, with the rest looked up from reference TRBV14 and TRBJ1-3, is EAGVTQFPSHSVIEKGQTVTLRCDPISGHDNLYWYRRVMGKEIKFLLHFVKESKQDESGMPNNRFLAERTGGTYSTLKVQPAELEDSGVYFCASSLGTGFSGNTIYFGEGSWLTVV.